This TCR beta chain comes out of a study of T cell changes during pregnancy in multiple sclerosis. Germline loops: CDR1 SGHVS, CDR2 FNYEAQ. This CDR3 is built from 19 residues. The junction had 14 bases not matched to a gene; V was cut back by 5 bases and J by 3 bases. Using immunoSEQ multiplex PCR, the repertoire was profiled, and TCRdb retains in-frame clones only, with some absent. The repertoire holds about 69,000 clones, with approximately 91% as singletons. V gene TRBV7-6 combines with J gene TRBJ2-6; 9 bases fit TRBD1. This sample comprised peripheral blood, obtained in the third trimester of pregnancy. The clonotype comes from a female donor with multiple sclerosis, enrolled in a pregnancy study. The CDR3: CASSPLPGQGTGGANVLTF. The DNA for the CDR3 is TGTGCCAGCAGCCCCTTACCGGGACAGGGTACGGGTGGGGCCAACGTCCTGACTTTC. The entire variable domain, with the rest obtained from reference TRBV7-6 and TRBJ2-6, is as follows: GAGVSQSPRYKVTKRGQDVALRCDPISGHVSLYWYRQALGQGPEFLTYFNYEAQQDKSGLPNDRFSAERPEGSISTLTIQRTEQRDSAMYRCASSPLPGQGTGGANVLTFGAGSRLTVL.